These 17 T cell receptor beta chains originate from one sample sequenced in a study of Graves' ophthalmopathy and Graves' hyperthyroidism. Amplification targeted the TCR beta CDR3 regions, with RNA transcripts as the source material. Second-round multiplex PCR came after a first-round RT-PCR that employed HTBI primers. TCRdb analysed the multiplex PCR reads with MiXCR anew, one entry per CDR3 protein. This table holds 300,000 to 400,000 distinct CDR3 sequences, 17% found once. The sequenced material came from peripheral blood. These receptors were obtained from an adult man with Graves' ophthalmopathy.

This clonotype was counted many times. V is TRBV11-2 and J is TRBJ2-7, with TRBD2 matching over 12 bases. CDR3 length: 18 residues. Germline CDR1 SGHAT, CDR2 FQNNGV. Losses at the gene ends were 4 bases for V and 2 bases for J; bases not matched to a gene: 12. CDR3: CASSSGTSGRTATYEQYF. CDR3 sequence (DNA): TGTGCCAGCAGCTCAGGGACTAGCGGGCGAACCGCGACCTACGAGCAGTACTTC.

This clonotype showed up many times. The chain links TRBV13 to TRBJ2-5; a weak D match, TRBD1 (6 bases). V was trimmed by 5 bases and J by 4 bases, leaving 14 bases between them. Germline loops: CDR1 PRHDT, CDR2 FYEKMQ (reference sequence). The CDR3 extends over 14 amino acids. The CDR3 DNA follows: TGTGCCAGCAGCCAGAGACAGGTACTAGAGACCCAGTACTTC. It yields the protein CASSQRQVLETQYF.

The rearrangement links TRBV11-2 to TRBJ2-7, with D hard to call. Germline V gene lookup returns CDR1 SGHAT and CDR2 FQNNGV. The CDR3 spans 17 residues. V gave up 0 bases and J gave up 1 base, with 16 bases separating them. As DNA, the CDR3 is TGTGCCAGCAGCTTAGAATTGGGGATAGTGGGTTCCTACGAGCAGTACTTC. Translated, it gives CASSLELGIVGSYEQYF.

Regarding this clonotype: Given a much more abundant clone one base away, this may be a read error. The rearrangement joins TRBV10-3 to TRBJ2-5; D unclear. This CDR3 region has 13 residues. CDR1 is ENHRY, CDR2 SYGVKD, per germline. Trimming shortened V by 0 bases and J by 5 bases, and 7 bases separated the two germline ends. CDR3 amino acids: CAISESGMETQYF. As DNA, the CDR3 is TGTGCCATCAGTGAGTCGGGGATGGAGACCCAGTACTTC.

This clonotype has a count of ten or more. The chain recombines TRBV10-1 with TRBJ2-2, with 9 positions matching TRBD2. The germline CDR1 and CDR2 sequences are WNHNN and SYGVQD (reference sequence). V gave up 3 bases and J gave up 5 bases; unmatched junction bases: 4. CDR3 length: 15 residues. The CDR3 bases are TGCGCCAGCAGTGATTCGCTAGCGGGAACCGGGGAGCTGTTTTTT. This gives the protein CASSDSLAGTGELFF.

This clonotype was seen only a few times. The chain has TRBV6-1 and TRBJ2-7; 11 nucleotides align to TRBD2. V shed 1 base, J shed 4 bases, and the junction held 3 bases outside the gene matches. The CDR3 covers 15 residues. Germline V gives CDR1 MNHNS, CDR2 SASEGT. The CDR3 loop is CASSEEASGRYEQYF. The CDR3 nucleotides are TGTGCCAGCAGTGAAGAGGCTAGCGGGAGGTACGAGCAGTACTTC.

Many counts were recorded for this clonotype. Just one base apart from a much larger clone, this may be a read error. This sequence joins TRBV6-1 and TRBJ2-2, with D possibly matching TRBD1 (6 bases). Trimming stripped 1 base from V and 7 bases from J, with 10 bases between. CDR1 MNHNS and CDR2 SASEGT come from the germline V gene. This CDR3 comprises 14 residues. CDR3 DNA: TGTGCCAGCAGTGAAGTGGTAGGGGGCGGGGAGCTGTTTTTT. It translates to CASSEVVGGGELFF.

This clonotype was counted many times. V gene TRBV6-2 or TRBV6-3 combines with J gene TRBJ2-7; D is perhaps TRBD1 (6 bases). The germline V gene encodes CDR1 MNHEY and CDR2 SVGEGT. Trimming took 5 bases from V and 3 from J, leaving 23 bases between them. This CDR3 has 17 residues. In DNA form, the CDR3 reads TGTGCCAGCAGTCCTCTCACAATGCAGGGGAGTCTCTACGAGCAGTACTTC. It is translated as CASSPLTMQGSLYEQYF.

This rearrangement joins TRBV28 to TRBJ1-5, with D perhaps matching TRBD1 (6 bases). The CDR3 runs to 13 residues. Germline V lookup: CDR1 MDHEN, CDR2 SYDVKM. V dropped 5 bases and J dropped 6 bases, with 11 bases sitting between them. Here the CDR3 DNA reads TGTGCCAGCAGTCCCTGGACAGCTCAGCCCCAGCATTTT. Its protein is CASSPWTAQPQHF.

This clonotype has only a few counts. This sequence joins TRBV18 and TRBJ2-3; D is uncertain. The CDR3 is 14 amino acids. The germline V gene has CDR1 KGHSH and CDR2 LQKENI. V was trimmed by 2 bases and J by 0 bases, leaving 6 bases between them. The CDR3 nucleotides read TGTGCCAGCTCACCAATCGGGAGCACAGATACGCAGTATTTT. Protein sequence: CASSPIGSTDTQYF.

This clonotype occurred many times. The chain employs TRBV12-3 or TRBV12-4 and TRBJ2-5; no clear D. The CDR3 has 13 amino acids. V was shortened by 3 bases and J by 3 bases, with 8 bases between the two germline ends. The CDR3 protein is CASSLGREETQYF. In DNA form, the CDR3 reads TGTGCCAGCAGTTTGGGTAGGGAAGAGACCCAGTACTTC.

This sequence joins TRBV7-9 and TRBJ2-7; TRBD1 aligns across 9 bases. Trimming cost V 5 bases and J 3 bases; bases outside gene matches: 8. The CDR3 has 15 amino acids. Germline V gene sequence: CDR1 SEHNR, CDR2 FQNEAQ (reference sequence). The DNA of the CDR3 is TGTGCCAGCAGCCCAGGACAGGGGAGTGACTACGAGCAGTACTTC. Translated, it gives CASSPGQGSDYEQYF.

This clonotype showed up many times. This chain links TRBV6-5 with TRBJ1-1, with D unresolved. V lost 4 bases and J 4 bases, leaving 13 bases between the germline ends. Germline V gene sequence: CDR1 MNHEY, CDR2 SVGAGI. The CDR3 is made up of 14 amino acids. The CDR3 protein is CASSWTGGVTEAFF. Written as DNA, the CDR3 is TGTGCCAGCAGTTGGACCGGCGGGGTCACTGAAGCTTTCTTT.

In this sample, this clonotype turned up many times. The rearrangement links TRBV7-2 to TRBJ2-7, with 9 bases aligning to TRBD1. In germline, CDR1 is SGHTA, CDR2 FQGNSA. V was clipped by 6 bases and J by 2 bases; unmatched bases: 8. The CDR3 has 15 residues. CDR3 protein: CASSRGQGITYEQYF. The CDR3 DNA is TGTGCCAGCAGTCGTGGACAGGGGATTACCTACGAGCAGTACTTC. Complete variable domain (other parts from reference TRBV7-2 and TRBJ2-7): GAGVSQSPSNKVTEKGKDVELRCDPISGHTALYWYRQSLGQGLEFLIYFQGNSAPDKSGLPSDRFSAERTGGSVSTLTIQRTQQEDSAVYLCASSRGQGITYEQYFGPGTRLTVT.

This clonotype has just a few counts. This chain joins TRBV12-3 or TRBV12-4 and TRBJ2-5, with 10 nucleotides matching TRBD2. J lost 5 bases, V lost 7 bases, and 10 bases had no gene match. The CDR3 runs 15 residues. CDR3 bases: TGTGCCAGCAAAAGAGCGGGAGGGAGCGGGGAGACCCAGTACTTC. This encodes CASKRAGGSGETQYF.

The table lists this clonotype with a few counts. A much bigger clone sits one base away, suggesting this may be a read error. The V call is TRBV27, the J call TRBJ2-7; D not certain. Germline-derived CDR1 and CDR2 are MNHEY and SMNVEV (reference sequence). The CDR3 is 15 amino acids. The V and J ends lost 10 bases and 0 bases respectively, with 19 bases between them. CDR3 nucleotide sequence: TGTGCCAACCAAACCACAGCTTACGGCTCCTACGAGCAGTACTTC. Amino acid sequence: CANQTTAYGSYEQYF.

This clonotype appeared many times. This chain uses TRBV4-1 with TRBJ2-3; possible D gene TRBD2, 5 bases. There are 16 residues in the CDR3. V lost 4 bases and J lost 1, with 15 bases in between. From germline, CDR1 is MGHRA and CDR2 YSYEKL. Here the CDR3 reads CASSPSVDGGTDTQYF. CDR3 sequence (DNA): TGCGCCAGCAGCCCAAGCGTTGACGGGGGCACAGATACGCAGTATTTT.